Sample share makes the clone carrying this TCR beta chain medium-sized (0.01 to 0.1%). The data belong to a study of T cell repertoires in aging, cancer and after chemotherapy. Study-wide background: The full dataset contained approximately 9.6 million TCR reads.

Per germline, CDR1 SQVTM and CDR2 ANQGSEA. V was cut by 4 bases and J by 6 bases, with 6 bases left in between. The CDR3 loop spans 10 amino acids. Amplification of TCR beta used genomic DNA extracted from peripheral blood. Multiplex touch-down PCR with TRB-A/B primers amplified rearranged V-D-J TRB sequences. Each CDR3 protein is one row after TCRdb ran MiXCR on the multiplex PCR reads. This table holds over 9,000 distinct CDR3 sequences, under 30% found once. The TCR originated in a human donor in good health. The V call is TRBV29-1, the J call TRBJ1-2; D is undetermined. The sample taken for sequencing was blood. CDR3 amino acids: CSVVTDGYTF. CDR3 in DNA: TGCAGCGTTGTAACTGATGGCTACACCTTC.